This entry concerns a single T cell receptor beta chain. The CDR3 is made up of 15 amino acids. Added by template switching were UMIs that each held a 6-nucleotide sample barcode. Amplification used two nested PCRs: approximately 16 cycles, then eight to ten cycles, on TCRalpha/TCRbeta cDNA. Following a re-call of the 5' RACE reads, TCRdb has one entry per CDR3 protein and lacks DNA. The repertoire table contains some 300,000 distinct CDR3 sequences. Unfractionated whole blood yielded total RNA, and T cells were not sorted. These data originate in a study of monozygotic twins with inflammatory bowel disease.

The chain employs TRBV12-3 or TRBV12-4 and TRBJ2-3; TCRdb's D gene call, TRBD1, goes unchecked for lack of DNA. Sequenced sample: blood. This receptor was obtained from a human donor with ulcerative colitis or Crohn's disease, or a healthy co-twin of an affected twin (not recorded which). CDR3 amino acids: CASSHRDRSTDTQYF.